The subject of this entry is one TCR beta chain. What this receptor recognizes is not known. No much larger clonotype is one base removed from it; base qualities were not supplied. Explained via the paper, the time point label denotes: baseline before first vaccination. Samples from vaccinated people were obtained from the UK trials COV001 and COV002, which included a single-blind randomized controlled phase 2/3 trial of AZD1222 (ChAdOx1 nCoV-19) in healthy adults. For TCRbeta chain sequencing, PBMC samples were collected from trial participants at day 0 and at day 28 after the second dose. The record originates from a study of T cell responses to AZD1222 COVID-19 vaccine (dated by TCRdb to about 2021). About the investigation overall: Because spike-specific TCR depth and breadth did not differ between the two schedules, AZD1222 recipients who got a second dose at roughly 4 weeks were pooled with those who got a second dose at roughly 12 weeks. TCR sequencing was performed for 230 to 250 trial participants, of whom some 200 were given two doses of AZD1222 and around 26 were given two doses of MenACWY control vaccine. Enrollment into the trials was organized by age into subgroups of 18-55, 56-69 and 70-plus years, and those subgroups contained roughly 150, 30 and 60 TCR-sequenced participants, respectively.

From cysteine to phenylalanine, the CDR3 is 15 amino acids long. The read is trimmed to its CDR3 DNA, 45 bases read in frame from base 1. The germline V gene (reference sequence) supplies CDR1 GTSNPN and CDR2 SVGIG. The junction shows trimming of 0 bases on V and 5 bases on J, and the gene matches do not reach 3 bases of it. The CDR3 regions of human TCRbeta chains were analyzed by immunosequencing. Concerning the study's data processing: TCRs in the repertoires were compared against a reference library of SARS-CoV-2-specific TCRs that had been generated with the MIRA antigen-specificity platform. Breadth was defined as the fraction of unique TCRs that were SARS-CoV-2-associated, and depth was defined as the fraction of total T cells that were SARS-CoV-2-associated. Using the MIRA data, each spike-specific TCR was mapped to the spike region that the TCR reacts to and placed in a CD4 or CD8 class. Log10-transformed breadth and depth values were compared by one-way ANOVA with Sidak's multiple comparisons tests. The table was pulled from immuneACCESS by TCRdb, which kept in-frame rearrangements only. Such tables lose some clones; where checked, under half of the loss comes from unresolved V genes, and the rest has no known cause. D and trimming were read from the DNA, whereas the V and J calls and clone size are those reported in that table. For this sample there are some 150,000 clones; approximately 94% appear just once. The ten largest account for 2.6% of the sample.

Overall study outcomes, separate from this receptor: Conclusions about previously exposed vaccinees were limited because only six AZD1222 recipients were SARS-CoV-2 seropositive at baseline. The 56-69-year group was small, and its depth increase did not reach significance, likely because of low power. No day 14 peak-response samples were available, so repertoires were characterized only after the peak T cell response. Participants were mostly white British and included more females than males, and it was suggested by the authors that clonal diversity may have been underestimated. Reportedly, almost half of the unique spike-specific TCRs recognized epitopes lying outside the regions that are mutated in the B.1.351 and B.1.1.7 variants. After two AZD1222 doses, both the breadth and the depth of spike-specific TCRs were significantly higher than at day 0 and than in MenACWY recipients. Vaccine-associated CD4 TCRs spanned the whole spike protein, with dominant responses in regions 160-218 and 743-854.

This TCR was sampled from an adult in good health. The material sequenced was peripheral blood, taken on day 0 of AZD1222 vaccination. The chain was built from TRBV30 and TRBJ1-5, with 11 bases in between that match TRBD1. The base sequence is TGTGCCTGGAGTGTGGGACAGGGGGTTGATCAGCCCCAGCATTTT. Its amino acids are CAWSVGQGVDQPQHF.